Presented here are 21 T cell receptor beta chains from one specimen sequenced in a study of shared clonotypes between healthy human individuals. Only in-frame clones appear in the TCRdb table, and some are missing; sequencing was by immunoSEQ multiplex PCR. Here the sample spans 2 million to 2.5 million clones, over 90% being singletons. The sample consisted of naive CD4+ T cells from PBMCs. Subset: CD45RA+ positively selected. The receptors were gathered from a man younger than 35 in good health. Some clones in this sample may be carry-over from other donors' samples.

J is TRBJ1-5 and V is TRBV28; 7 bases line up with TRBD1. The CDR3 is 13 residues long. Unmatched junction bases numbered 6, after V lost 7 bases and J lost 6 bases. Germline CDR1 is MDHEN and CDR2 is SYDVKM. CDR3 DNA: TGTGCCAGCAACCAGGGGGTCATTCAGCCCCAGCATTTT. It yields the protein CASNQGVIQPQHF.

The chain joins TRBV23-1 to TRBJ1-4, with 7 bases that match TRBD1. Being an ORF, TRBV23-1 has a function that is uncertain. The CDR3 runs 17 residues. With V trimmed by 0 bases and J by 8 bases, 12 bases remained unmatched. CDR3 protein: CASSQSPFTGVGEKLFF. CDR3 in DNA: TGCGCCAGCAGTCAATCCCCCTTCACAGGGGTGGGAGAAAAACTGTTTTTT.

The V gene is TRBV7-6, the J gene TRBJ2-5; D gene unclear. The CDR3 length is 20 residues. V was cut by 0 bases and J by 1 base, with 24 bases left in between. Germline values: CDR1 SGHVS, CDR2 FNYEAQ. The CDR3 sequence is CASSLAPPGRFSAVQETQYF. The CDR3 bases are TGTGCCAGCAGCTTAGCACCCCCGGGTCGGTTTAGTGCAGTCCAAGAGACCCAGTACTTC.

Comments on this clone: In the same sample, other DNA sequences code for this CDR3. This chain uses TRBV28 with TRBJ1-4; D is unclear. The CDR3 length is 11 residues. The germline V gene encodes CDR1 MDHEN and CDR2 SYDVKM. V lost 6 bases, J lost 5 bases, and 4 bases lay in between. Here the CDR3 DNA reads TGTGCCAGCAGGTTGAATGAAAAACTGTTTTTT. Amino acid sequence: CASRLNEKLFF.

The chain has TRBV5-4 and TRBJ2-3; 11 bases are shared with TRBD2. The CDR3 spans 16 residues. Germline V gene lookup returns CDR1 SGHNT and CDR2 YYREEE (reference sequence). With V trimmed by 3 bases and J by 0 bases, 3 bases remained unmatched. CDR3 residues: CASSSRLAGSTDTQYF. In nucleotides, the CDR3 is TGTGCCAGCAGCTCGAGACTAGCGGGGAGCACAGATACGCAGTATTTT. The full variable domain, in which reference TRBV5-4 and TRBJ2-3 provide the parts outside the CDR3, is ETGVTQSPTHLIKTRGQQVTLRCSSQSGHNTVSWYQQALGQGPQFIFQYYREEENGRGNFPPRFSGLQFPNYSSELNVNALELDDSALYLCASSSRLAGSTDTQYFGPGTRLTVL.

This chain links TRBV28 with TRBJ2-3; D not resolved. Germline V gene lookup returns CDR1 MDHEN and CDR2 SYDVKM. V was cut by 6 bases and J by 4 bases, with 20 bases left in between. The CDR3 contains 16 residues. DNA for the CDR3: TGTGCCAGCAGCCCGCACCGGGCCTCTTCGGCAGATACGCAGTATTTT. Its protein product is CASSPHRASSADTQYF.

This rearrangement joins TRBV7-6 to TRBJ2-7, with TRBD1 matching 7 bases. Germline V gene lookup returns CDR1 SGHVS and CDR2 FNYEAQ. CDR3 length: 13 residues. The trim removed 5 bases at V and 4 bases at J, leaving 5 bases unmatched. The CDR3, as DNA: TGTGCCAGCAGCAAGGGACAGCAGTACGAGCAGTACTTC. Encoded protein: CASSKGQQYEQYF.

Only a few counts were recorded for this clone. The genes are TRBV30 and TRBJ1-5; D may be TRBD1 (5 bases). The CDR3 is 13 residues long. Germline-derived CDR1 and CDR2 are GTSNPN and SVGIG (reference sequence). Trimming left V 6 bases short and J 5 bases short, with 14 bases between. DNA for the CDR3: TGTGCCTGCGCCGCTTCGGGGGATCAGCCCCAGCATTTT. Translation gives CACAASGDQPQHF.

This clone has only a few counts. The chain has TRBV7-9 and TRBJ2-7, with D tentatively TRBD1 (6 bases). Germline V gene data show CDR1 as SEHNR and CDR2 as FQNEAQ (reference sequence). The CDR3 runs to 15 residues. Trimming left V 4 bases short and J 4 bases short, with 17 bases between. As DNA, the CDR3 is TGTGCCAGCAGCTCCGGGACAAAAGTACGGTACGAGCAGTACTTC. Its protein is CASSSGTKVRYEQYF.

The gene calls are TRBV18 and TRBJ2-5; D may be TRBD1 (5 bases). V was clipped by 5 bases and J by 4 bases, with 11 bases between them. CDR1 and CDR2 (germline): KGHSH, LQKENI. The CDR3 extends over 13 amino acids. CDR3 protein: CASSSRQRETQYF. The CDR3 coding sequence is TGTGCCAGCTCATCCCGACAGAGAGAGACCCAGTACTTC.

For the CDR3, the DNA is TGCGCCAGCAGCCCCCAAGGGACAGGGTACGAGCAGTACTTC. Its translation: CASSPQGTGYEQYF. V usage is TRBV5-1 and J usage is TRBJ2-7; 9 bases match TRBD1. This CDR3 is 14 amino acids long. Germline CDR1 reads SGHRS; CDR2 reads YFSETQ. V was pared by 4 bases and J by 4 bases, with 6 bases of the junction left unmatched.

This rearrangement joins TRBV6-5 to TRBJ2-6; no definite D call. CDR1 and CDR2 from the germline V gene are MNHEY and SVGAGI. This CDR3 comprises 12 residues. The V end lost 6 bases, the J end lost 3 bases, and 3 bases lay between the germline ends. In DNA form, the CDR3 reads TGTGCCAGCAGAGGTGGGGCCAACGTCCTGACTTTC. Its protein product is CASRGGANVLTF.

As to this clone: Other DNA sequences from this sample encode an identical CDR3 as well. V usage is TRBV28 and J usage is TRBJ1-4; D is ambiguous. Trimming shortened V by 6 bases and J by 0 bases, and 2 bases separated the two germline ends. CDR1 and CDR2 from the germline V gene are MDHEN and SYDVKM. There are 12 residues in the CDR3. CDR3 amino acids: CASRATNEKLFF. CDR3 nucleotides: TGTGCCAGCAGGGCAACTAATGAAAAACTGTTTTTT.

This clone was seen just once. V gene TRBV27 combines with J gene TRBJ1-1, with TRBD1 matching over 7 bases. The junction had 12 bases not matched to a gene; V was cut back by 6 bases and J by 2 bases. Germline CDR1 reads MNHEY; CDR2 reads SMNVEV (reference sequence). The CDR3 extends over 16 amino acids. CDR3 coding DNA: TGTGCCAGCAGCCATTCACAGGGGCGAGGTAACACTGAAGCTTTCTTT. Protein sequence: CASSHSQGRGNTEAFF.

This clone was counted a single time. The chain couples TRBV7-2 to TRBJ2-3; the D gene is possibly TRBD2 (5 bases). CDR1 is SGHTA, CDR2 FQGNSA, per germline. V dropped 5 bases and J dropped 14 bases, with 14 bases sitting between them. This CDR3 is 11 amino acids long. Here the CDR3 reads CASSAFSVLYF. The CDR3 DNA follows: TGTGCCAGCAGCGCCTTTAGCGTTCTGTATTTT.

The J gene is TRBJ2-1, the V gene TRBV28, with 13 bases matching TRBD2. CDR3 length equals 14 residues. The germline V gene has CDR1 MDHEN and CDR2 SYDVKM. V shed 8 bases and J 4 bases; nucleotides not matched to a gene: 2. The CDR3 sequence is CASGGLAGYNEQFF. CDR3 DNA sequence: TGTGCCAGCGGGGGACTAGCGGGGTACAATGAGCAGTTCTTC.

A word on this clone: The sample has other DNA sequences that encode this CDR3 too. This rearrangement joins TRBV6-5 to TRBJ1-2; D not certain. Trimming stripped 3 bases from V and 2 bases from J, with 7 bases between. The germline V gene has CDR1 MNHEY and CDR2 SVGAGI. The CDR3 is 13 residues long. The chain's CDR3 is CASSYDGNYGYTF. CDR3 nucleotide sequence: TGTGCCAGCAGTTATGATGGAAACTATGGCTACACCTTC.

This chain links TRBV19 with TRBJ2-6, with a weak D call TRBD1 (5 bases). There are 16 residues in the CDR3. CDR1 is LNHDA and CDR2 is SQIVND in the germline V gene (reference sequence). V was shortened by 6 bases and J by 4 bases, with 16 bases between the two germline ends. CDR3 sequence (DNA): TGTGCCAGTAGGGAGACCAGGGCTTCCGGGGCCAACGTCCTGACTTTC. This sequence encodes CASRETRASGANVLTF. Full variable domain (missing parts from reference TRBV19 and TRBJ2-6): DGGITQSPKYLFRKEGQNVTLSCEQNLNHDAMYWYRQDPGQGLRLIYYSQIVNDFQKGDIAEGYSVSREKKESFPLTVTSAQKNPTAFYLCASRETRASGANVLTFGAGSRLTVL.

V and J are TRBV9 and TRBJ2-5, with a possible D match to TRBD2 (5 bases). Trimming took off 0 bases at V and 5 bases at J, with 14 bases between the two ends. From germline, CDR1 is SGDLS and CDR2 YYNGEE. This CDR3 comprises 15 residues. CDR3 coding DNA: TGTGCCAGCAGCGTAGGTCGCGCGACGGGGGAGACCCAGTACTTC. Protein sequence: CASSVGRATGETQYF. Looking up the rest from reference TRBV9 and TRBJ2-5 gives the full variable domain: DSGVTQTPKHLITATGQRVTLRCSPRSGDLSVYWYQQSLDQGLQFLIQYYNGEERAKGNILERFSAQQFPDLHSELNLSSLELGDSALYFCASSVGRATGETQYFGPGTRLLVL.

V is TRBV6-4 and J is TRBJ2-1; 9 nucleotides match TRBD2. Germline V lookup: CDR1 MRHNA, CDR2 SNTAGT. Unmatched junction bases numbered 5, after V lost 2 bases and J lost 6 bases. The CDR3 totals 15 residues. Here the CDR3 reads CASSDGTSRGNEQFF. The CDR3, as DNA: TGTGCCAGCAGTGACGGGACTAGCCGGGGCAATGAGCAGTTCTTC.

Of note for this clone: The sample contains more than one DNA sequence encoding this CDR3. The CDR3 region has the DNA TGTGCCAGTAGTATAAAATCCGGGGAGCTGTTTTTT. This gives the protein CASSIKSGELFF. V usage is TRBV19 and J usage is TRBJ2-2; D remains ambiguous. The V gene lost 2 bases and the J gene lost 6 bases, with 4 bases spanning the gap. Germline loops: CDR1 LNHDA, CDR2 SQIVND (reference sequence). The CDR3 length is 12 residues.